This is a list of T cell receptor beta chains from one sample in a study of blood T cell repertoires in COVID-19. Generated by immunoSEQ multiplex PCR, the TCRdb table keeps only in-frame clones and is missing some. In the table there are approximately 69,000 clones, approximately 75% of which are singletons. Sequencing was done on a sample of peripheral blood. Source of these receptors: a human donor in a cohort sampled during active COVID-19. Both conserved end residues are part of each CDR3. D genes are given only for firm matches. Rows may omit the clone size; those that give it use once, few, many or a size class.

j_call v_call clone_size d_call cdr3_nt cdr3_aa
TRBJ2-7 TRBV5-1 . TRBD2 TGCGCCAGCAGCCCGGGACTAGCGTACGAGCAGTACTTC CASSPGLAYEQYF
TRBJ2-7 TRBV28 . TRBD1 TGTGCCAGCAGCCCGACAGGGGAGACTTTTTACGAGCAGTACTTC CASSPTGETFYEQYF
TRBJ2-7 TRBV10-3 . TRBD1 TGTGCCATCAGTGATTCTAGGGGGCCCTACGAGCAGTACTTC CAISDSRGPYEQYF
TRBJ2-7 TRBV6-6 . . TGTGCCAGCAGTTATCGCGGCGGCGACTACGAGCAGTACTTC CASSYRGGDYEQYF
TRBJ2-5 TRBV5-1 . TRBD1 TGCGCCAGCAGCTTGTCAACAGGGGTTGGGACCCAGTACTTC CASSLSTGVGTQYF
TRBJ2-3 TRBV19 . TRBD1 TGTGCCAGTAGTATCCTGGGACAGGGGGATTCGGATACGCAGTATTTT CASSILGQGDSDTQYF
TRBJ2-5 TRBV5-1 . . TGCGCCAGCAGCTTGGGCGGTCTCGACCAAGAGACCCAGTACTTC CASSLGGLDQETQYF
TRBJ2-2 TRBV24-1 . TRBD1 TGTGCCACCAGTGATTTGTCTCCTCAACACGGGACAGGGGGGGAATTTGGGGAGCTGTTTTTT CATSDLSPQHGTGGEFGELFF
TRBJ2-7 TRBV6-1 . . TGTGCCAGCAGTGAAGCTGGCGGAGAGTACGAGCAGTACTTC CASSEAGGEYEQYF
TRBJ2-7 TRBV19 few TRBD1 TGTGCCAGTAGTACACGGGACAGGTCCGACGAGCAGTACTTC CASSTRDRSDEQYF
TRBJ2-1 TRBV6-4 . . TGTGCCAGCAGTGACTCGTGGGGGGCCTACAATGAGCAGTTCTTC CASSDSWGAYNEQFF
TRBJ1-6 TRBV15 . TRBD1 TGTGCCACCAGCACATTGACAGGGGTTTCACCCCTCCACTTT CATSTLTGVSPLHF
TRBJ1-3 TRBV5-1 few . TGCGCCAGCAGCTACGACAGCTCTGGAAACACCATATATTTT CASSYDSSGNTIYF
TRBJ2-1 TRBV6-5 . . TGTGCCAGCATCCGGGACATCTACAATGAGCAGTTCTTC CASIRDIYNEQFF
TRBJ2-7 TRBV28 . . TGTGCCAGCATCCCACAGGGTTCTTTCCCCTTCTACGAGCAGTACTTC CASIPQGSFPFYEQYF
TRBJ1-5 TRBV6-6 . . TGTGCCAGCAGAACCCAAGGGGGGGGAGGCAATCAGCCCCAGCATTTT CASRTQGGGGNQPQHF
TRBJ1-1 TRBV11-1 . . TGTGCCAGCAGGCCGGGTGGTCTCTCCAGGGGCACTGAAGCTTTCTTT CASRPGGLSRGTEAFF